The 24 T cell receptor beta chains below all came from one sample that was sequenced in a study of T cell responses to AZD1222 COVID-19 vaccine. TCRdb keeps only in-frame clones here, not all; method: immunoSEQ multiplex PCR. The table lists some 170,000 clones, approximately 90% of them singletons. The sequenced sample was peripheral blood, obtained on day 0 of AZD1222 vaccination. These receptors were taken from an adult in good health.

This CDR3 reads CASRTGTGGFYEQYF. The CDR3 DNA is TGCGCCAGCAGGACCGGGACAGGGGGCTTCTACGAGCAGTACTTC. V usage is TRBV5-1 and J usage is TRBJ2-7, with 12 nucleotides matching TRBD1. The germline CDR1 and CDR2 sequences are SGHRS and YFSETQ. Losses at the gene ends were 5 bases for V and 3 bases for J; bases not matched to a gene: 6. The CDR3 is 15 amino acids.

The chain is built from TRBV6-5 and TRBJ2-7; D is perhaps TRBD1 (6 bases). The CDR3 loop spans 13 amino acids. V lost 6 bases to trimming and J lost 5 bases, with 14 bases between them. Per the germline V gene, CDR1 is MNHEY and CDR2 is SVGAGI. The CDR3 region has the DNA TGTGCCAGCAGCGACAGGCTCGGCAACGAGCAGTACTTC. The encoded protein is CASSDRLGNEQYF.

The chain joins TRBV19 to TRBJ1-1; 8 bases are a match to TRBD1. This CDR3 has 15 amino acids. After removal of 4 bases from V and 9 bases from J, the junction contained 13 bases not matched to a gene. CDR1 LNHDA and CDR2 SQIVND come from the germline V gene (reference sequence). CDR3 loop: CASSTPRGARGQAFF. CDR3 sequence (DNA): TGTGCCAGTAGTACACCCAGGGGGGCCAGGGGGCAAGCTTTCTTT.

The chain has TRBV12-3 or TRBV12-4 and TRBJ2-1; D remains ambiguous. Trimming removed 6 bases at V and 15 bases at J, with 15 bases between. The CDR3 is made up of 11 amino acids. CDR3 DNA: TGTGCCAGCAGGGGTACTACCACGGCGTTCTTC. Translating it yields CASRGTTTAFF.

The gene calls are TRBV27 and TRBJ2-1; 8 nucleotides align to TRBD1. The CDR3 has 15 amino acids. The germline CDR1 and CDR2 sequences are MNHEY and SMNVEV (reference sequence). V shed 5 bases and J 4 bases; nucleotides not matched to a gene: 7. Here the CDR3 reads CASSHRTGSYNEQFF. CDR3 DNA sequence: TGTGCCAGCAGTCACCGGACAGGGTCTTACAATGAGCAGTTCTTC.

Of note for this clone: This specimen includes other DNA sequences encoding the same CDR3. The V gene is TRBV30, the J gene TRBJ2-7; 9 bases are a match to TRBD1. Germline V CDR1 and CDR2: GTSNPN, SVGIG (reference sequence). The J segment lost 3 bases and the V segment lost 2 bases, leaving 5 bases of the junction unmatched. This CDR3 is 14 amino acids long. CDR3 region: CAWSTGTGSYEQYF. The CDR3 DNA sequence: TGTGCCTGGAGTACTGGGACAGGGAGCTACGAGCAGTACTTC.

The gene calls are TRBV6-1 and TRBJ2-2; 8 nucleotides agree with TRBD1. The J segment lost 7 bases and the V segment lost 1 base, leaving 2 bases of the junction unmatched. The CDR3 extends over 14 amino acids. Germline V CDR1 and CDR2: MNHNS, SASEGT. CDR3 in DNA: TGTGCCAGCAGTGAAGGACAGGGGTTCGGGGAGCTGTTTTTT. Its protein is CASSEGQGFGELFF.

In nucleotides, the CDR3 is TGCAGCGTTGCGCAGGTAAACACTGAAGCTTTCTTT. Translating gives CSVAQVNTEAFF. The chain is built from TRBV29-1 and TRBJ1-1, with D hard to call. The CDR3 has 12 residues. V was pared by 4 bases and J by 2 bases, with 8 bases between. Germline CDR1 and CDR2: SQVTM and ANQGSEA.

The chain recombines TRBV19 with TRBJ2-2; 10 bases are a match to TRBD2. The ends lost 4 bases at V and 5 bases at J; junction bases unmatched: 4. There are 15 residues in the CDR3. CDR1 LNHDA and CDR2 SQIVND come from the germline V gene (reference sequence). The chain's CDR3 is CASSTEREGTGELFF. In nucleotides, the CDR3 is TGTGCCAGTAGTACGGAGCGGGAGGGTACCGGGGAGCTGTTTTTT.

The rearrangement links TRBV24-1 to TRBJ1-2; no reliable D call. Trimming removed 6 bases at V and 6 bases at J, with 10 bases between. CDR1 is KGHDR and CDR2 is SFDVKD in the germline V gene. CDR3 size: 12 residues. The CDR3 bases are TGTGCCACCAGTCGAGACGGAGATGGCTACACCTTC. Residues: CATSRDGDGYTF.

The V and J genes are TRBV5-4 and TRBJ1-2, with a tentative D call TRBD1 (5 bases). The CDR3 spans 15 residues. V lost 3 bases, J lost 3 bases, and 15 bases lay in between. Germline lookup yields CDR1 SGHNT and CDR2 YYREEE (reference sequence). This chain's CDR3 is CASSSGWGTDYGYTF. The CDR3 coding sequence is TGTGCCAGCAGCTCGGGGTGGGGGACGGACTATGGCTACACCTTC.

The V and J genes are TRBV7-9 and TRBJ2-7; D is possibly TRBD1 (6 bases). Germline V CDR1 and CDR2: SEHNR, FQNEAQ (reference sequence). CDR3 length: 13 amino acids. The V end lost 4 bases, the J end lost 2 bases, and 9 bases lay between the germline ends. Here the CDR3 reads CASSSGQPYEQYF. The CDR3 region has the DNA TGTGCCAGCAGCTCGGGACAACCCTACGAGCAGTACTTC. The full variable domain, in which reference TRBV7-9 and TRBJ2-7 provide the parts outside the CDR3, is DTGVSQNPRHKITKRGQNVTFRCDPISEHNRLYWYRQTLGQGPEFLTYFQNEAQLEKSRLLSDRFSAERPKGSFSTLEIQRTEQGDSAMYLCASSSGQPYEQYFGPGTRLTVT.

The V call is TRBV7-8, the J call TRBJ2-1, with TRBD2 matching 7 bases. In germline, CDR1 is SGHVS, CDR2 FQNEAQ. V trimming: 3 bases; J trimming: 3 bases; junction bases outside the gene matches: 11. The CDR3 loop spans 17 amino acids. As DNA, the CDR3 is TGTGCCAGCAGCTTTTCACGACTAGCCCTTAACTACAATGAGCAGTTCTTC. It yields the protein CASSFSRLALNYNEQFF.

This chain links TRBV6-1 with TRBJ2-7; 9 bases are a match to TRBD2. This CDR3 is 16 amino acids long. The junction had 4 bases not matched to a gene; V was cut back by 1 base and J by 0 bases. Germline V CDR1 and CDR2: MNHNS, SASEGT. The CDR3: CASSEEASGISYEQYF. CDR3 coding DNA: TGTGCCAGCAGTGAAGAGGCTAGCGGGATCTCCTACGAGCAGTACTTC.

The rearrangement uses TRBV2 and TRBJ2-2; possibly TRBD2 for D (6 bases). Germline V lookup: CDR1 SNHLY, CDR2 FYNNEI. The CDR3 is 13 amino acids. The CDR3 spells CASTGTPTGELFF. The CDR3 DNA is TGTGCTTCAACGGGGACTCCCACCGGGGAGCTGTTTTTT.

V and J are TRBV19 and TRBJ2-2; 11 bases agree with TRBD2. Looked up from germline, CDR1 is LNHDA and CDR2 is SQIVND (reference sequence). The CDR3 length is 17 residues. Trimming cost V 1 base and J 5 bases; bases outside gene matches: 6. CDR3 coding DNA: TGTGCCAGTAGTATAGCTCGACTAGCGGGACGGACCGGGGAGCTGTTTTTT. The encoded protein is CASSIARLAGRTGELFF.

The genes are TRBV12-3 or TRBV12-4 and TRBJ1-6, with D maybe TRBD1 (6 bases). V gave up 5 bases and J gave up 7 bases, with 9 bases separating them. The CDR3 is 13 amino acids. CDR3 coding DNA: TGTGCCAGCAGTCACAGGGAGAATTCACCCCTCCACTTT. Translation gives CASSHRENSPLHF.

The CDR3 region is CASSFRPERQLRYGEQYF. Here the CDR3 DNA reads TGTGCCAGCAGCTTTCGCCCCGAGAGACAGCTGCGGTACGGCGAGCAGTACTTC. The rearrangement links TRBV5-8 to TRBJ2-7; a weak D match, TRBD1 (5 bases). This CDR3 spans 18 amino acids. Germline V gene sequence: CDR1 SGHTS, CDR2 YDEGEE. V lost 2 bases and J 6 bases, leaving 27 bases between the germline ends. The full variable domain, completed using reference TRBV5-8 and TRBJ2-7, is EAGVTQSPTHLIKTRGQQATLRCSPISGHTSVYWYQQALGLGLQFLLWYDEGEERNRGNFPPRFSGRQFPNYSSELNVNALELEDSALYLCASSFRPERQLRYGEQYFGPGTRLTVT.

The chain recombines TRBV6-5 with TRBJ2-1, with D perhaps given as TRBD1 or TRBD2 (6 bases each). The CDR3 has 15 amino acids. Between the trimmed V and J ends, which lost 6 bases and 4 bases, there was a span of 16 bases. Germline V CDR1 and CDR2: MNHEY, SVGAGI. The CDR3: CASSDMEGEYNEQFF. DNA of the CDR3: TGTGCCAGCAGCGACATGGAGGGGGAATACAATGAGCAGTTCTTC.

This chain joins TRBV5-1 and TRBJ1-3; a possible D gene is TRBD1 (5 bases). The CDR3 totals 18 residues. CDR1 SGHRS and CDR2 YFSETQ come from the germline V gene. V was cut by 4 bases and J by 2 bases, with 22 bases left in between. CDR3 region: CASSGGTGTISAGNTIYF. The DNA for the CDR3 is TGCGCCAGCAGCGGAGGGACCGGTACTATCTCTGCTGGAAACACCATATATTTT. Filled out from reference TRBV5-1 and TRBJ1-3, the complete variable domain reads KAGVTQTPRYLIKTRGQQVTLSCSPISGHRSVSWYQQTPGQGLQFLFEYFSETQRNKGNFPGRFSGRQFSNSRSEMNVSTLELGDSALYLCASSGGTGTISAGNTIYFGEGSWLTVV.

The chain employs TRBV5-1 and TRBJ1-1, with D maybe TRBD1 (5 bases). Germline V lookup: CDR1 SGHRS, CDR2 YFSETQ. The CDR3 extends over 16 amino acids. The germline V and J ends were trimmed by 1 base and 4 bases, with 17 bases remaining between them. DNA of the CDR3: TGCGCCAGCAGCTTGAATAGGGGCGCAGGAATCACTGAAGCTTTCTTT. It specifies CASSLNRGAGITEAFF.

The chain employs TRBV24-1 and TRBJ2-1; 10 bases map to TRBD2. Germline trimming cut 1 base from V and 7 bases from J; bases unmatched to any gene: 6. CDR1 and CDR2 from the germline V gene are KGHDR and SFDVKD. The CDR3 loop spans 16 amino acids. CDR3 bases: TGTGCCACCAGTGATTTCGGGTCACTAGCGGGAAATGAGCAGTTCTTC. The encoded protein is CATSDFGSLAGNEQFF.

This clone was seen a handful of times. V usage is TRBV4-2 and J usage is TRBJ1-5, with D unresolved. Germline V gives CDR1 LGHNA, CDR2 YNFKEQ. Trimming took 0 bases from V and 11 from J, leaving 20 bases between them. The CDR3 has 16 amino acids. The CDR3 loop is CASSQEGTGDGYAQHF. As DNA, the CDR3 is TGTGCCAGCAGCCAAGAAGGCACGGGCGATGGGTATGCCCAGCATTTT.

The rearrangement uses TRBV12-3 or TRBV12-4 and TRBJ1-4, with D uncertain. V gave up 5 bases and J gave up 5 bases, with 9 bases separating them. The CDR3 runs 13 residues. The CDR3 region is CASSLRVNEKLFF. In DNA, the CDR3 is TGTGCCAGCAGTCTAAGAGTGAATGAAAAACTGTTTTTT.